This T cell receptor (beta chain) is drawn from a study of breast tumors, draining lymph nodes, adjacent tissues (dated by TCRdb to the mid-2010s). Turning to the overall study: Breast cancer patients provided tumor, adjacent nontumor tissue and axillary lymph nodes, and the study compared the TCR beta repertoires across these three sources. The study aimed to assess the relationships and possible T-cell exchange between tumor, surrounding tissue and draining lymph node repertoires in human breast cancer.

A word on this clonotype: It lacks a known antigen. Per-base qualities were not stored, and no clone one base away is much larger.

Overall study results and their limits: The data were considered consistent with the idea that most tumor T cells come from the lymph node and then expand in tumor tissue. Tumor and nontumor tissue repertoires were significantly more similar in luminal-like than in basal-like breast cancer. The conclusion that tumor T cells originate in lymph nodes was presented as consistent with a hypothesis rather than as directly demonstrated. Tumor T-cell repertoires showed less diversity than lymph node repertoires and more diversity than nontumor tissue repertoires, and tumor T-cell repertoires showed preferential V and J gene usage.

The instrument was an Illumina HiSeq 2000. TCR beta chain libraries were generated through multiplex PCR amplification. High-throughput sequencing was used to analyze the amplified TCR beta chain products. The public reads were reprocessed in TCRdb via fastp at Q25 and MiXCR, keeping in-frame beta chains. Rows are combined by CDR3 protein, so each entry shows the most common genes and DNA. This sample holds around 250,000 distinct CDR3 sequences; around 35% were observed only once. Over 3.5% of the sample is held by the ten biggest clonotypes. Including the terminal cysteine and phenylalanine, the CDR3 comprises 17 residues. Only the CDR3 portion is preserved as DNA: 51 bases, with reading frame beginning at the first base. Germline trimming: 5 bases from V, 6 bases from J; junction bases outside gene matches: 10. CDR1 and CDR2, per the germline V gene, are SGHAT and FQNNGV. Lymph node samples came from the axillary draining lymph nodes of breast cancer patients.

The V gene is TRBV11-2 and the J gene is TRBJ2-3, and 14 junction bases match TRBD2. This TCR came from a female donor with breast cancer. Some clones in this sample may be carry-over from other donors' samples. Specimen: axillary lymph node tissue. The CDR3 region reads CASSPTGLAGVLDTQYF. The DNA sequence is TGTGCCAGCAGCCCCACGGGACTAGCGGGGGTGTTGGATACGCAGTATTTT.